This entry lists 24 T cell receptor beta chains sequenced from one sample in a study of T cells in women clearing cervical HPV infection. Assay used: immunoSEQ multiplex PCR; TCRdb lists only in-frame clones, some missing. This sample contains more than 20,000 clones. The sample consisted of blood buffy coat. These receptors all come from a woman between 18 and 70 years old with a cervical HPV16 infection that either progressed to CIN3+ or cleared (not recorded which).

With regard to this clone: Read data end 3 residues before the CDR3 end; the end is taken from the germline J gene. The V and J genes are TRBV20-1 and TRBJ1-1; D may be TRBD1 (6 bases). This CDR3 has 16 amino acids. CDR1 is DFQATT, CDR2 SNEGSKA, per germline (reference sequence). V dropped 1 base and J dropped 6 bases, with 21 bases sitting between them. CDR3 sequence reads: CSARGVLRQATSEAFF. The CDR3 bases that were read are TGCAGTGCTAGAGGGGTACTAAGACAGGCTACATCTGAA.

A remark on this clone: The CDR3 goes on 3 residues after the read ends, and that part is filled in from the germline J gene. The chain joins TRBV20-1 to TRBJ1-5, with D maybe TRBD1 (6 bases). V was pared by 0 bases and J by 6 bases, with 12 bases between. CDR3 length: 14 amino acids. Germline V gene sequence: CDR1 DFQATT, CDR2 SNEGSKA (reference sequence). Here the CDR3 reads CSARDRQGLQPQHF. CDR3 DNA (partial): TGCAGTGCTAGAGATCGGCAGGGGCTTCAGCCC.

About this clone: The read gets to within 3 residues of the CDR3 end, and the germline J gene fills in the rest. The chain employs TRBV5-1 and TRBJ1-1, with 8 bases aligning to TRBD1. The germline CDR1 and CDR2 sequences are SGHRS and YFSETQ. The CDR3 totals 15 residues. V was clipped by 4 bases and J by 4 bases; unmatched bases: 9. CDR3 DNA (partial): TGCGCCAGCAGCGTGACAGGGGAAAGTGGCACTGAA. Protein product: CASSVTGESGTE. The full CDR3 protein reads CASSVTGESGTEAFF.

Points on this clone: The CDR3 end falls 3 residues outside the read, so it is completed with the germline J gene. The gene calls are TRBV6-1 and TRBJ2-6; unclear D gene. From germline, CDR1 is MNHNS and CDR2 SASEGT. V dropped 0 bases and J dropped 0 bases, with 3 bases sitting between them. The CDR3 consists of 15 residues. CDR3 sequence reads: CASSEAGSGANVLTF. The covered CDR3 bases are TGTGCCAGCAGTGAAGCAGGCTCTGGGGCCAACGTC.

A word on this clone: The sequence runs out 3 residues before the end of the CDR3; the remainder is reconstructed from the germline J gene. The chain has TRBV2 and TRBJ1-2; 7 bases map to TRBD1. The CDR3 extends over 13 amino acids. The V gene's germline CDR1 is SNHLY and CDR2 FYNNEI. Unmatched junction bases numbered 5, after V lost 9 bases and J lost 1 base. This CDR3 reads CASRQGRNYGYTF. The part of the CDR3 DNA that was read is TGTGCCAGTCGACAGGGACGTAACTATGGC.

In the case of this clone: Coverage ceases 3 residues before the CDR3 finishes, and the germline J gene fills in the end. This chain links TRBV7-3 with TRBJ1-5; the D gene is possibly TRBD1 (5 bases). The CDR3 loop spans 13 amino acids. V shed 3 bases and J shed 4 bases, with 7 bases lying between them. The V gene's germline CDR1 is SGHTA and CDR2 FQGTGA. The covered CDR3 bases are TGTGCCAGCAGCTTGACAGTTAATCAGCCC. Translating gives CASSLTVNQP. The whole CDR3 reads CASSLTVNQPQHF.

Comment on this clone: From the germline J gene comes the end of the CDR3, since the read stops 3 residues before it. The chain links TRBV19 to TRBJ2-7, with D perhaps TRBD1 (6 bases). Germline V gives CDR1 LNHDA, CDR2 SQIVND (reference sequence). The CDR3 has 14 residues. V shed 5 bases and J shed 3 bases, with 14 bases lying between them. The part of the CDR3 DNA that was read is TGTGCCAGTAGTCCTCGGACAGAGGACTACGAG. It yields the protein CASSPRTEDYE. The whole CDR3 reads CASSPRTEDYEQYF.

As concerns this clone: The CDR3 goes on 3 residues after the read ends, and that part is filled in from the germline J gene. V and J are TRBV5-1 and TRBJ2-5, with 9 bases that match TRBD2. The CDR3 has 16 amino acids. CDR1 SGHRS and CDR2 YFSETQ come from the germline V gene. The V gene end was trimmed by 0 bases and the J gene end by 5 bases; junction bases not matched to a gene: 8. The sequenced CDR3 bases are TGCGCCAGCAGCTTGGCCGGATTAGCGGGAGCGGAGACC. Protein sequence: CASSLAGLAGAET. The whole CDR3 reads CASSLAGLAGAETQYF.

Concerning this clone itself: Coverage ceases 3 residues before the CDR3 finishes, and the germline J gene fills in the end. This sequence joins TRBV20-1 and TRBJ2-7; 10 nucleotides line up with TRBD2. Per the germline V gene, CDR1 is DFQATT and CDR2 is SNEGSKA (reference sequence). This CDR3 has 14 amino acids. The V and J ends lost 6 bases and 4 bases, in that order; junction bases with no gene match: 9. The CDR3 DNA, read in part, is TGCAGTGCGGGAAAGACTAGCGGGCCTTACGAG. Encoded protein: CSAGKTSGPYE. The entire CDR3 protein reads CSAGKTSGPYEQYF.

As regards this clone: The read terminates 3 residues ahead of where the CDR3 ends, so the germline J gene completes it. V is TRBV19 and J is TRBJ2-5; a weak D match, TRBD2 (6 bases). V lost 1 base and J 4 bases, leaving 10 bases between the germline ends. CDR3 length: 14 residues. CDR1 and CDR2 (germline): LNHDA, SQIVND (reference sequence). The CDR3 bases that were read are TGTGCCAGTAGTATAGGGCAGGGAGGAGAGACC. Its translation: CASSIGQGGET. The full CDR3 reads CASSIGQGGETQYF.

A remark on this clone: The read ends 3 residues early relative to the CDR3; the germline J gene fills the gap. The genes are TRBV19 and TRBJ1-5; D not certain. CDR1 LNHDA and CDR2 SQIVND come from the germline V gene (reference sequence). CDR3 size: 13 residues. V lost 7 bases to trimming and J lost 7 bases, with 14 bases between them. The CDR3 here is CASTRQGGQPQHF. The sequenced part of the CDR3 DNA is TGTGCCAGTACCCGACAAGGAGGACAGCCC.

A note on this clone: The DNA ends 3 residues before the CDR3 does, and the rest of the CDR3 is filled in from the germline J gene. The chain is built from TRBV30 and TRBJ2-6; no definite D call. CDR3 length: 14 residues. V lost 2 bases to trimming and J lost 1 base, with 6 bases between them. From germline, CDR1 is GTSNPN and CDR2 SVGIG (reference sequence). The CDR3 loop reads CAWSLSSGANVLTF. Incomplete CDR3 DNA: TGTGCCTGGAGTCTAAGTTCTGGGGCCAACGTC.

In regard to this clone: The CDR3 end lies 3 residues beyond the end of the read and is filled in from the germline J gene. The V call is TRBV6-2 or TRBV6-3, the J call TRBJ2-2, with 9 positions matching TRBD2. Per germline, CDR1 MNHEY and CDR2 SVGEGT. V lost 0 bases to trimming and J lost 4 bases; unmatched junction nucleotides: 0. The CDR3 spans 15 residues. CDR3 region: CASSYSSGSTGELFF. Incomplete CDR3 DNA: TGTGCCAGCAGTTACTCTAGCGGGAGCACCGGGGAG.

With respect to this clone: The CDR3 end falls 3 residues outside the read, so it is completed with the germline J gene. J is TRBJ1-5 and V is TRBV5-6; D gene uncertain. The germline V and J ends were trimmed by 4 bases and 5 bases, with 10 bases remaining between them. Germline V gives CDR1 SGHDT, CDR2 YYEEEE. The CDR3 runs to 13 residues. CDR3 DNA, as far as it was read: TGTGCCAGCAGCCTCTCCTCTGATCAGCCC. Protein sequence: CASSLSSDQP. The complete CDR3 reads CASSLSSDQPQHF.

The CDR3 DNA, read in part, is TGTGCCAGCTCACCACGGCGGGTGGTCGACAATGAG. Protein sequence: CASSPRRVVDNE. The whole CDR3 protein is CASSPRRVVDNEQFF. This chain uses TRBV18 with TRBJ2-1; D might be TRBD2 (5 bases). The CDR3 end falls 3 residues outside the read, so it is completed with the germline J gene. The V gene lost 1 base and the J gene lost 5 bases, with 12 bases spanning the gap. The CDR3 sequence is 15 residues long. Germline lookup yields CDR1 KGHSH and CDR2 LQKENI.

As concerns this clone: The CDR3 end falls 3 residues outside the read, so it is completed with the germline J gene. The chain uses TRBV30 and TRBJ1-5, with D tentatively TRBD1 (5 bases). The CDR3 loop spans 15 amino acids. V was cut by 0 bases and J by 4 bases, with 13 bases left in between. Germline values: CDR1 GTSNPN, CDR2 SVGIG (reference sequence). CDR3 amino acids: CAWSVRGSGNQPQHF. CDR3 DNA, as far as it was read: TGTGCCTGGAGTGTACGGGGGTCCGGTAATCAGCCC.

As concerns this clone: The CDR3 goes on 3 residues after the read ends, and that part is filled in from the germline J gene. This chain uses TRBV15 with TRBJ2-3, with D possibly being TRBD2 (5 bases). Trimming pared 0 bases from V and 0 bases from J, leaving 16 bases between. This CDR3 comprises 18 residues. Germline V gives CDR1 LNHNV, CDR2 YYDKDF (reference sequence). Incomplete CDR3 DNA: TGTGCCACCAGCAGAGACGCCAGCAGCGGCACTAGCACAGATACG. Encoded protein: CATSRDASSGTSTDT. In full, the CDR3 is CATSRDASSGTSTDTQYF.

Details on this clone: The read is 3 residues too short to cover the CDR3 end, so that end is filled in from the germline J gene. The chain couples TRBV28 to TRBJ2-4; TRBD1 matches 7 bases. The CDR3 is made up of 13 amino acids. CDR1 MDHEN and CDR2 SYDVKM come from the germline V gene. The V and J ends lost 11 bases and 1 base, in that order; junction bases with no gene match: 5. The CDR3 reads CAATTGAKNIQYF. The covered CDR3 bases are TGTGCCGCGACGACAGGGGCCAAAAACATT.

Turning to this clone: The read finishes 3 residues shy of the CDR3 end, and the germline J gene is used to complete it. The chain carries TRBV19 and TRBJ2-7; D ambiguous. CDR1 LNHDA and CDR2 SQIVND come from the germline V gene (reference sequence). Trimming cost V 2 bases and J 5 bases, with 10 bases left between them. This CDR3 has 13 residues. The CDR3 reads CASSIRPQDEQYF. CDR3 DNA, as far as it was read: TGTGCCAGTAGTATACGGCCGCAGGACGAG.

As to this clone: The read halts 3 residues ahead of the CDR3 end, with the missing end drawn from the germline J gene. V gene TRBV5-1 combines with J gene TRBJ2-2, with D perhaps TRBD2 (6 bases). CDR1 is SGHRS and CDR2 is YFSETQ in the germline V gene. V lost 2 bases and J 5 bases, leaving 13 bases between the germline ends. This CDR3 has 15 amino acids. The part of the CDR3 DNA that was read is TGCGCCAGCAGCTTTGCCGGGGGACCTACCGGGGAG. Translating gives CASSFAGGPTGE. The complete CDR3 reads CASSFAGGPTGELFF.

Note on this clone: The CDR3 extends 3 residues past the end of the read, so its final part is completed from the germline J gene. The chain recombines TRBV18 with TRBJ1-1; D is unclear. V shed 5 bases and J shed 0 bases, with 10 bases lying between them. The CDR3 length is 14 residues. The germline V gene encodes CDR1 KGHSH and CDR2 LQKENI. CDR3 bases read: TGTGCCAGCTCATTAGAAGCCATGAACACTGAA. Residues: CASSLEAMNTE. The entire CDR3 sequence reads CASSLEAMNTEAFF.

Notes on this clone: The read ends 3 residues before the CDR3 terminus; that terminus is restored from the germline J gene. The V and J genes are TRBV5-6 and TRBJ1-2; TRBD1 is a possible D gene (6 bases). The V gene's germline CDR1 is SGHDT and CDR2 YYEEEE. Trimming left V 4 bases short and J 5 bases short, with 12 bases between. This CDR3 comprises 13 residues. CDR3 bases read: TGTGCCAGCAGCCCGGACAGTTTTTATGGC. It codes for CASSPDSFYG. The CDR3 in full is CASSPDSFYGYTF.

Concerning this clone itself: The read terminates 3 residues before the CDR3 end, so the remaining end is supplied by the germline J gene. The rearrangement links TRBV6-2 or TRBV6-3 to TRBJ2-1, with a weak D call TRBD2 (5 bases). CDR1 is MNHEY, CDR2 SVGEGT, per germline. With 6 bases removed from V and 4 bases from J, the gap between germline ends came to 22 bases. The length of the CDR3 is 17 residues. The covered CDR3 bases are TGTGCCAGCAGCCACCACCAGGAGGTGTGGAGTTACAATGAG. Amino acid sequence: CASSHHQEVWSYNE. The complete CDR3 sequence is CASSHHQEVWSYNEQFF.

CDR3 in amino acids: CSATIQGIGYEQYF. The covered CDR3 bases are TGCAGTGCTACAATACAGGGAATCGGCTACGAG. V is TRBV20-1 and J is TRBJ2-7; D perhaps matches TRBD1 (6 bases). Sequencing ends 3 residues short of the CDR3 end; the germline J gene provides the rest. Per germline, CDR1 DFQATT and CDR2 SNEGSKA (reference sequence). The germline V and J ends were trimmed by 4 bases and 3 bases, with 16 bases remaining between them. This CDR3 spans 14 amino acids.